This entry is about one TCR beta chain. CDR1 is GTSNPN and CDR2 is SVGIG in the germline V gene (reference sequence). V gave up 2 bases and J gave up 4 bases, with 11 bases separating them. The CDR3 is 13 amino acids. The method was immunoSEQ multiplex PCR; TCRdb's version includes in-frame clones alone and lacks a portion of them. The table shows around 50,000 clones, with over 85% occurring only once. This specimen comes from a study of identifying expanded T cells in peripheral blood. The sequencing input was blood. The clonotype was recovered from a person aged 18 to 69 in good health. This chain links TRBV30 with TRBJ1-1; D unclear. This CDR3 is CAWSYDGSTEAFF. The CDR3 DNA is TGTGCCTGGAGTTACGACGGAAGCACTGAAGCTTTCTTT.